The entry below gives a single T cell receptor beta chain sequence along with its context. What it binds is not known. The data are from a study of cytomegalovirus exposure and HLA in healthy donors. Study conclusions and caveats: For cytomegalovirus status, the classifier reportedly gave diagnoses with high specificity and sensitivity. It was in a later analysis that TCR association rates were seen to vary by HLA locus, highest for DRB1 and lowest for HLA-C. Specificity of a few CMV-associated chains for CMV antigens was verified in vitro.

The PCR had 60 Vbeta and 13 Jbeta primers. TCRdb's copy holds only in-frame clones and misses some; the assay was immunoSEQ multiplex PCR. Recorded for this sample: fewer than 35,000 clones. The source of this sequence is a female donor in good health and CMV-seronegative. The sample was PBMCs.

The CDR3 loop is CASSEIAGNQETQYF. For the CDR3, the DNA is TGTGCCAGCAGTGAAATAGCGGGGAACCAAGAGACCCAGTACTTC. The J gene is TRBJ2-5, the V gene TRBV6-1, with 8 bases aligning to TRBD2. This CDR3 comprises 15 residues. Losses at the gene ends were 2 bases for V and 0 bases for J; bases not matched to a gene: 2. In germline, CDR1 is MNHNS, CDR2 SASEGT.